The rows below give T cell receptor beta chains drawn from one sample of a study of cytomegalovirus exposure and HLA in healthy donors. Measured with immunoSEQ multiplex PCR; TCRdb has only the in-frame clones, and not every one. This sample has over 70,000 clones, with less than 80% found just once. The sample taken for sequencing was PBMCs. The receptor set was obtained from a man younger than 45 in good health and CMV-seropositive. Both conserved end residues are part of each CDR3. Each record gives: CDR3 protein, CDR3 DNA, V gene, J gene, D gene, clone size. D genes are given only for firm matches. Clone size is shown for a subset of rows, as once, few, many or a class of expanded clone.

CASGSSGGPNEKLFF	TGCGCCAGCGGTTCTTCGGGGGGACCTAATGAAAAACTGTTTTTT	TRBV4-3	TRBJ1-4	.	.
CASSLEGGSDTEAFF	TGTGCCAGCAGCTTAGAGGGGGGGAGCGACACTGAAGCTTTCTTT	TRBV7-2	TRBJ1-1	.	.
CASSPRWVGAFF	TGTGCCAGCAGTCCTAGGTGGGTAGGAGCTTTCTTT	TRBV28	TRBJ1-1	.	.
CASSLGLAVQETQYF	TGTGCCAGTAGTCTGGGACTAGCGGTCCAAGAGACCCAGTACTTC	TRBV19	TRBJ2-5	TRBD2	.
CATSIGHDQPQNF	TGTGCCACCAGCATCGGACACGATCAGCCCCAGAATTTT	TRBV15	TRBJ1-5	.	once
CASSLEAGGFSYEQYF	TGCGCCAGCAGCTTGGAGGCGGGAGGTTTCTCCTACGAGCAGTACTTC	TRBV5-1	TRBJ2-7	TRBD2	.
CTSSLGAGSSGGAPGTDTQYF	TGCACCAGCAGCCTTGGGGCGGGATCTAGCGGGGGGGCTCCTGGCACAGATACGCAGTATTTT	TRBV1	TRBJ2-3	.	.
CASNQGPRGDTEAFF	TGTGCCAGCAACCAGGGCCCCCGGGGGGACACTGAAGCTTTCTTT	TRBV6-1	TRBJ1-1	.	.
CASSQGLTGSTEAFF	TGCGCCAGCAGCCAAGGGTTGACAGGGTCCACTGAAGCTTTCTTT	TRBV4-1	TRBJ1-1	TRBD1	.
CASSSPTDTQYF	TGTGCCAGCAGTTCTCCCACAGATACGCAGTATTTT	TRBV28	TRBJ2-3	.	.
CASRGEVGTEAFF	TGCGCCAGCAGAGGGGAAGTAGGCACTGAAGCTTTCTTT	TRBV5-1	TRBJ1-1	.	few
CASSPTSGGVQYF	TGCGCCAGCAGCCCGACTAGCGGGGGAGTTCAGTACTTC	TRBV5-1	TRBJ2-5	TRBD2	.
CASSSQGSNQPQNF	TGTGCCAGCAGCTCCCAGGGGAGCAATCAGCCCCAGAATTTT	TRBV9	TRBJ1-5	.	.
CASSIVRGLAGGNEQFF	TGTGCCAGTAGTATAGTCCGGGGACTAGCGGGAGGCAATGAGCAGTTCTTC	TRBV19	TRBJ2-1	TRBD2	.
CASSPPARVGDTQYF	TGTGCCAGCAGCCCTCCTGCCCGGGTGGGAGATACGCAGTATTTT	TRBV7-9	TRBJ2-3	.	.
CASSPPGLHYGYTF	TGTGCCAGCTCACCGCCGGGACTGCACTATGGCTACACCTTC	TRBV18	TRBJ1-2	.	.
CASSLRAQRTDEAFF	TGCGCCAGCAGCTTAAGAGCGCAACGGACAGATGAAGCTTTCTTT	TRBV5-1	TRBJ1-1	.	.
CASSQGGQGSSGNTIYF	TGCGCCAGCAGCCAAGGTGGACAGGGCTCCTCTGGAAACACCATATATTTT	TRBV4-1	TRBJ1-3	TRBD1	.
CASGLAQGNSNQPQHF	TGTGCTAGTGGTTTGGCTCAGGGGAACAGCAATCAGCCCCAGCATTTT	TRBV12-5	TRBJ1-5	.	once
CASSFGTSGMIEQYF	TGCGCCAGCAGCTTCGGGACTAGCGGGATGATCGAGCAGTACTTC	TRBV5-1	TRBJ2-7	TRBD2	.
CASSSLPSGANVLTF	TGTGCCAGCAGTTCACTGCCTTCTGGGGCCAACGTCCTGACTTTC	TRBV28	TRBJ2-6	.	.
CASSPEAGHPRNTIYF	TGTGCCAGCAGCCCAGAAGCCGGACATCCTAGAAACACCATATATTTT	TRBV9	TRBJ1-3	.	.
CASSLNQGSEAFF	TGTGCCAGCAGCTTGAACCAGGGCTCTGAAGCTTTCTTT	TRBV5-4	TRBJ1-1	.	.
CASSFGQGGKPQHF	TGTGCCAGCAGCTTCGGACAGGGCGGGAAGCCCCAGCATTTT	TRBV5-6	TRBJ1-5	TRBD1	.
CASSSRGGVNEQYF	TGTGCCAGCAGCTCGCGGGGGGGCGTAAACGAGCAGTACTTC	TRBV7-9	TRBJ2-7	TRBD2	.
CATLDSLEQYF	TGTGCCACCCTGGACAGCCTGGAGCAGTACTTC	TRBV6-5	TRBJ2-7	.	.
CASSMEDMYEQYF	TGTGCCAGCAGTATGGAGGATATGTACGAGCAGTACTTC	TRBV6-1	TRBJ2-7	.	.
CASSLPSGVSTDTQYF	TGTGCCAGCAGTCTCCCCAGCGGGGTCAGCACAGATACGCAGTATTTT	TRBV7-9	TRBJ2-3	TRBD2	once
CASSAGLAGTYNEQFF	TGTGCCAGCAGTGCCGGACTAGCGGGAACCTACAATGAGCAGTTCTTC	TRBV27	TRBJ2-1	TRBD2	.
CASSLGAGVSYNEQFF	TGCGCCAGCAGCTTGGGAGCGGGAGTCTCCTACAATGAGCAGTTCTTC	TRBV5-1	TRBJ2-1	TRBD2	few
CASSLGLTGGNYGYTF	TGTGCCAGCAGCTTGGGTTTGACAGGGGGGAACTATGGCTACACCTTC	TRBV13	TRBJ1-2	TRBD1	.
CASSEVTGQGTQETQYF	TGTGCCAGCAGTGAAGTAACAGGACAGGGAACCCAAGAGACCCAGTACTTC	TRBV25-1	TRBJ2-5	TRBD1	once
CSAGTELYGYPF	TGCAGCGCTGGAACAGAGCTCTATGGCTACCCCTTC	TRBV29-1	TRBJ1-2	.	once
CATSRAPGGTDTQYF	TGTGCCACCAGCAGAGCACCGGGGGGAACAGATACGCAGTATTTT	TRBV15	TRBJ2-3	TRBD2	few
CASSATGVVSYNSPLHF	TGTGCCAGCAGCGCCACAGGGGTAGTATCCTATAATTCACCCCTCCACTTT	TRBV5-4	TRBJ1-6	TRBD1	.
CSACTGELFF	TGCAGTGCCTGTACCGGGGAGCTGTTTTTT	TRBV20-1	TRBJ2-2	.	.
CATKIPLRTVPDEQFF	TGTGCCACCAAAATTCCCTTACGGACAGTGCCCGATGAGCAGTTCTTC	TRBV15	TRBJ2-1	.	once
CASRFRTGGNSPLHF	TGTGCCAGCAGATTCCGGACAGGGGGAAATTCACCCCTCCACTTT	TRBV6-5	TRBJ1-6	TRBD1	once
CASSQDIQRGVLSTDTQYF	TGTGCCAGCAGCCAAGATATCCAGCGGGGGGTTCTTAGCACAGATACGCAGTATTTT	TRBV4-2	TRBJ2-3	TRBD2	.
CASSTSGLIRETQYF	TGTGCCAGCAGTACTAGCGGCCTCATCCGAGAGACCCAGTACTTC	TRBV28	TRBJ2-5	TRBD2	.
CASSRLAGVSAEQYF	TGTGCCAGCAGTCGACTAGCGGGAGTATCGGCCGAGCAGTACTTC	TRBV25-1	TRBJ2-7	TRBD2	.
CASSVSGQETQYF	TGTGCCAGCAGCGTTAGCGGGCAAGAGACCCAGTACTTC	TRBV9	TRBJ2-5	TRBD2	.
CASSLGQGTTNEKLFF	TGCGCCAGCAGCTTGGGGCAGGGGACGACTAATGAAAAACTGTTTTTT	TRBV5-1	TRBJ1-4	.	.
CSVEELGQGFHTGELFF	TGCAGCGTTGAAGAACTCGGACAGGGGTTTCACACCGGGGAGCTGTTTTTT	TRBV29-1	TRBJ2-2	TRBD1	.